These T cell receptor beta chains were read from a single sample in a study of MAIT cells during Salmonella Paratyphi A infection. Each CDR3 protein gets one entry after TCRdb re-called the 5' RACE reads with MiXCR. The sample consists of about 1,500 distinct CDR3 sequences, 66% of them appearing once. The specimen was MAIT cells from blood, collected at the last sampling point of the challenge study. Every receptor here comes from a person aged 18 to 75 who was deliberately infected with Salmonella Paratyphi A in a paratyphoid fever challenge study. CDR3s include the opening cysteine and the closing phenylalanine or tryptophan. The D gene is left open where the match is weak. For some rows the clone size is stated as once, few or many, or as a class when expanded; others skip it.

V gene: TRBV4-3
clone size: medium-sized
D gene: NA
CDR3 protein: CASSQEYGEVNEQFF

V gene: TRBV7-2
clone size: few
D gene: NA
CDR3 protein: CASSSSLGGEGRDTQYF

V gene: TRBV19
clone size: once
D gene: TRBD2
CDR3 protein: CASSRREEYEQYF

V gene: TRBV5-1
clone size: NA
D gene: NA
CDR3 protein: CASSLADGSYNEQFF

V gene: TRBV7-9
clone size: NA
D gene: TRBD2
CDR3 protein: CASSTGLAGGSGETQYF

V gene: TRBV19
clone size: few
D gene: NA
CDR3 protein: CASSPSPENTEAFF

V gene: TRBV4-2
clone size: many
D gene: TRBD2
CDR3 protein: CASSQGGGASDTQYF

V gene: TRBV6-1
clone size: large
D gene: TRBD1
CDR3 protein: CASSPGTGVSEQYF

V gene: TRBV7-9
clone size: few
D gene: TRBD1
CDR3 protein: CATRGDSYHEQYF

V gene: TRBV6-4
clone size: NA
D gene: TRBD1
CDR3 protein: CASSVSTGGDEQFF

V gene: TRBV6-5
clone size: NA
D gene: NA
CDR3 protein: CASRRQPYSNQPQHF

V gene: TRBV4-2
clone size: NA
D gene: NA
CDR3 protein: CASSQSNRARLSPLHF

V gene: TRBV20-1
clone size: NA
D gene: TRBD2
CDR3 protein: CSASGQDSGRPHEQYF

V gene: TRBV6-4
clone size: few
D gene: TRBD1
CDR3 protein: CASSDGTGGEKLFF

V gene: TRBV29-1
clone size: NA
D gene: TRBD1
CDR3 protein: CSVPGQDGLGEQYF

V gene: TRBV11-3
clone size: NA
D gene: NA
CDR3 protein: CASSLQSLEGYNEQFF

V gene: TRBV20-1
clone size: few
D gene: TRBD1
CDR3 protein: CSARETGQDTGELFF

V gene: TRBV6-4
clone size: NA
D gene: NA
CDR3 protein: CARRESAGSDEQFF

V gene: TRBV7-3
clone size: NA
D gene: NA
CDR3 protein: CASSPQLSHGYTF

V gene: TRBV20-1
clone size: once
D gene: NA
CDR3 protein: CSAPLPRGARTEAFF

V gene: TRBV20-1
clone size: large
D gene: TRBD2
CDR3 protein: CSAPAGVVETQYF

V gene: TRBV19
clone size: NA
D gene: TRBD1
CDR3 protein: CEGADYYGYTF